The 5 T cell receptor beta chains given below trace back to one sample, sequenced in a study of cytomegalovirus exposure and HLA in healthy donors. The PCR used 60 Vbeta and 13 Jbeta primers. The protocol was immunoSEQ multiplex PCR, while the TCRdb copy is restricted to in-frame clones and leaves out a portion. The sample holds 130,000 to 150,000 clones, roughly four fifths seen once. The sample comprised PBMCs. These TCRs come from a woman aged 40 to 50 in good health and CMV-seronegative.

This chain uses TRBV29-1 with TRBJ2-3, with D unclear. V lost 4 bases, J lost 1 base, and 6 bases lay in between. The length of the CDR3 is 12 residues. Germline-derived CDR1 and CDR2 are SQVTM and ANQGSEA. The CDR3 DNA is TGCAGCGTTGGAGGTGGCACAGATACGCAGTATTTT. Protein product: CSVGGGTDTQYF.

CDR3 protein: CASSFRVNVQRKSYEQYF. CDR3 sequence (DNA): TGCGCCAGCAGCTTCCGTGTGAATGTACAGAGAAAAAGCTACGAGCAGTACTTC. The chain joins TRBV5-1 to TRBJ2-7; no reliable D call. The CDR3 sequence is 18 residues long. Germline V lookup: CDR1 SGHRS, CDR2 YFSETQ. V shed 2 bases and J shed 3 bases, with 24 bases lying between them. The complete variable domain, with remaining parts taken from reference TRBV5-1 and TRBJ2-7, reads KAGVTQTPRYLIKTRGQQVTLSCSPISGHRSVSWYQQTPGQGLQFLFEYFSETQRNKGNFPGRFSGRQFSNSRSEMNVSTLELGDSALYLCASSFRVNVQRKSYEQYFGPGTRLTVT.

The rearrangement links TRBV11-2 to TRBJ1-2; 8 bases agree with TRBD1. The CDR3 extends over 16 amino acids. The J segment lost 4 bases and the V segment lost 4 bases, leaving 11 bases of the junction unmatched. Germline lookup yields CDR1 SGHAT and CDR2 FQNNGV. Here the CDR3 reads CASSYLRQGSGYGYTF. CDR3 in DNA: TGTGCCAGCAGCTATCTAAGACAGGGGTCCGGCTATGGCTACACCTTC.

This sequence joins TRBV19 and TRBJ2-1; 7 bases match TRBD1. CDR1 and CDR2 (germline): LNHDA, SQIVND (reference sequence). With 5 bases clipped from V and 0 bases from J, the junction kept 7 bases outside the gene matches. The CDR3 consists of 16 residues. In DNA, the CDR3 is TGTGCCAGTAGTTCCGGGACAGTTAGCTCCTACAATGAGCAGTTCTTC. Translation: CASSSGTVSSYNEQFF.

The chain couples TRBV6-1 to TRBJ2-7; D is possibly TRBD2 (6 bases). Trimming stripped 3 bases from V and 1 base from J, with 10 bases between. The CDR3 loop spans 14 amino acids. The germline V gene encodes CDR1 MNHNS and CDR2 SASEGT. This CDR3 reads CASSDGDSSYEQYF. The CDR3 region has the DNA TGTGCCAGCAGTGACGGGGACTCGTCCTACGAGCAGTACTTC.